This TCR beta chain was sequenced during a study of vaccination effects on CD4 cells after COVID-19. Study-level background: Sampling occurred 16 days and one week pre-vaccination in a couple of convalescent patients.

Regarding the study as a whole: Both infection-induced and vaccine-induced clones contracted markedly at late post-vaccination timepoints.

With respect to this clone: As yet, its antigen is unknown.

The J segment lost 3 bases and the V segment lost 0 bases, leaving 4 bases of the junction unmatched. This CDR3 region has 15 residues. Germline V gene sequence: CDR1 SGHRS, CDR2 YFSETQ. Before sequencing took place, the ViraFEST assay used viral peptide pools to expand antigen-specific CD4+ T cells. Scientists isolated CD4+ T cells after a roughly ten-day culture period ended. A positive SARS-CoV-2 PCR test fell between March and December 2020. Researchers swapped half the medium for IL-2 medium on both days 3 and 7. Assay used: immunoSEQ multiplex PCR; TCRdb lists only in-frame clones, some missing. Here the sample spans 35,000 to 40,000 clones, approximately 78% being singletons.

The V and J genes are TRBV5-1 and TRBJ1-2, with 8 bases aligning to TRBD1. This receptor was identified in a human donor who had a prior SARS-CoV-2 infection. The sample in question was CD4+ T cells from PBMCs cultured with HCoV-NL63 spike peptides, obtained before COVID-19 vaccination. CDR3 sequence reads: CASSLAGTGHYGYTF. The CDR3 DNA is TGCGCCAGCAGCTTGGCCGGGACAGGACACTATGGCTACACCTTC.